A selection of T cell receptor beta chains follows, all from one sample in a study of T cells in Graves' hyperthyroidism and ophthalmopathy. TCRdb redid the calling of the multiplex PCR reads with MiXCR, one entry per CDR3 protein. The sample records around 620,000 distinct CDR3 sequences, just over 45% being singletons. Material: peripheral blood or thyroid tissue (not recorded which). These receptors were taken from an adult woman with Graves' disease, either hyperthyroidism or ophthalmopathy (not recorded which). The CDR3 runs from the conserved cysteine through the conserved F or W. A D gene is named only where the DNA matches it firmly. Expanded clones get a size class; other rows say once, few or many, or leave the size out.

clone size: many
D gene: -
J gene: TRBJ2-5
V gene: TRBV11-2
CDR3 protein: CASSLDLGSQETQYF
CDR3 DNA: TGTGCCAGCAGCTTAGATTTAGGCAGTCAAGAGACCCAGTACTTC

clone size: many
D gene: TRBD1
J gene: TRBJ2-7
V gene: TRBV6-5
CDR3 protein: CASGRQGENEQYF
CDR3 DNA: TGTGCCAGCGGTCGACAGGGGGAAAACGAGCAGTACTTC

clone size: -
D gene: TRBD2
J gene: TRBJ2-7
V gene: TRBV15
CDR3 protein: CATSSSGTQASYEQYF
CDR3 DNA: TGTGCCACCAGCAGCAGCGGGACTCAGGCCTCCTACGAGCAGTACTTC

clone size: -
D gene: TRBD2
J gene: TRBJ2-7
V gene: TRBV25-1
CDR3 protein: CASYGTTYEQYF
CDR3 DNA: TGTGCCAGTTACGGGACTACCTACGAGCAGTACTTC

clone size: many
D gene: -
J gene: TRBJ2-5
V gene: TRBV12-3/TRBV12-4
CDR3 protein: CASSPSEETQYF
CDR3 DNA: TGTGCCAGCAGCCCTTCAGAAGAGACCCAGTACTTC

clone size: -
D gene: TRBD1
J gene: TRBJ1-3
V gene: TRBV7-2
CDR3 protein: CASSLRQGADGNTIYF
CDR3 DNA: TGTGCCAGCAGCCTAAGACAGGGGGCCGATGGAAACACCATATATTTT

clone size: -
D gene: TRBD1
J gene: TRBJ1-2
V gene: TRBV29-1
CDR3 protein: CSTTPGQGEDGYTF
CDR3 DNA: TGCAGCACAACACCGGGACAGGGTGAGGATGGCTACACCTTC

clone size: many
D gene: -
J gene: TRBJ1-2
V gene: TRBV13
CDR3 protein: CASSLVGQNYGYTF
CDR3 DNA: TGTGCCAGCAGCCTGGTCGGGCAGAACTATGGCTACACCTTC

clone size: many
D gene: -
J gene: TRBJ2-2
V gene: TRBV9
CDR3 protein: CASSVAVTGELFF
CDR3 DNA: TGTGCCAGCAGCGTAGCGGTCACCGGGGAGCTGTTTTTT

clone size: -
D gene: TRBD1
J gene: TRBJ1-3
V gene: TRBV6-6
CDR3 protein: CASSKPGQGLSGNTIYF
CDR3 DNA: TGTGCCAGCAGTAAGCCGGGACAGGGGTTATCTGGAAACACCATATATTTT

clone size: -
D gene: -
J gene: TRBJ1-1
V gene: TRBV7-9
CDR3 protein: CASSLGSNQAFF
CDR3 DNA: TGTGCCAGCAGCTTAGGTTCCAATCAAGCTTTCTTT

clone size: -
D gene: TRBD2
J gene: TRBJ2-7
V gene: TRBV6-4
CDR3 protein: CASSHGGGRDEQYF
CDR3 DNA: TGTGCCAGCAGTCACGGGGGGGGTCGGGACGAGCAGTACTTC

clone size: many
D gene: -
J gene: TRBJ2-7
V gene: TRBV5-5
CDR3 protein: CASSLNKGHLSYEQYF
CDR3 DNA: TGTGCCAGCAGCTTGAACAAGGGACACCTCTCCTACGAGCAGTACTTC

clone size: many
D gene: TRBD2
J gene: TRBJ2-6
V gene: TRBV7-8
CDR3 protein: CASSLRTSVSSGANVLTF
CDR3 DNA: TGTGCCAGCAGCTTACGGACTAGCGTCAGCTCTGGGGCCAACGTCCTGACTTTC

clone size: few
D gene: -
J gene: TRBJ2-1
V gene: TRBV3-1
CDR3 protein: CASSQFNGKYNEQFF
CDR3 DNA: TGTGCCAGCAGCCAATTCAACGGAAAGTACAATGAGCAGTTCTTC

clone size: -
D gene: -
J gene: TRBJ2-6
V gene: TRBV2
CDR3 protein: CASRAGTAFGANVLTF
CDR3 DNA: TGTGCCAGCAGGGCCGGGACCGCATTTGGGGCCAACGTCCTGACTTTC

clone size: few
D gene: -
J gene: TRBJ1-1
V gene: TRBV28
CDR3 protein: CASSLFPARNTEAFF
CDR3 DNA: TGTGCCAGCAGTTTATTTCCCGCGCGGAACACTGAAGCTTTCTTT

clone size: -
D gene: -
J gene: TRBJ2-6
V gene: TRBV14
CDR3 protein: CASSQYSGTRDPVLRANVLTF
CDR3 DNA: -

clone size: many
D gene: -
J gene: TRBJ1-4
V gene: TRBV11-2
CDR3 protein: CASSLGANEKLFF
CDR3 DNA: TGTGCCAGCAGCTTAGGTGCTAATGAAAAACTGTTTTTT

clone size: many
D gene: -
J gene: TRBJ1-1
V gene: TRBV9
CDR3 protein: CASSVEVTNTEAFF
CDR3 DNA: TGTGCCAGCAGCGTAGAGGTGACAAACACTGAAGCTTTCTTT

clone size: -
D gene: TRBD1
J gene: TRBJ1-4
V gene: TRBV7-2
CDR3 protein: CASSAQGAHDEKLFF
CDR3 DNA: TGTGCCAGCAGCGCGCAGGGGGCTCATGATGAAAAACTGTTTTTT

clone size: -
D gene: -
J gene: TRBJ2-5
V gene: TRBV29-1
CDR3 protein: CSYDETQYF
CDR3 DNA: TGCAGCTATGATGAGACCCAGTACTTC

clone size: -
D gene: -
J gene: TRBJ2-7
V gene: TRBV30
CDR3 protein: CAWSVGTPYEQYF
CDR3 DNA: TGTGCCTGGAGTGTAGGGACTCCCTACGAGCAGTACTTC

clone size: -
D gene: TRBD1
J gene: TRBJ2-7
V gene: TRBV28
CDR3 protein: CASSLLGTVSYEQYF
CDR3 DNA: TGTGCCAGCAGCCTACTCGGGACAGTATCCTACGAGCAGTACTTC

clone size: -
D gene: TRBD1
J gene: TRBJ1-1
V gene: TRBV19
CDR3 protein: CACGQEWITEAFF
CDR3 DNA: TGTGCCTGCGGACAGGAATGGATCACTGAAGCTTTCTTT

clone size: many
D gene: TRBD2
J gene: TRBJ2-5
V gene: TRBV5-1
CDR3 protein: CASSPGLAGGVKETQYF
CDR3 DNA: TGCGCCAGCAGCCCGGGACTAGCGGGAGGGGTGAAAGAGACCCAGTACTTC

clone size: many
D gene: -
J gene: TRBJ2-7
V gene: TRBV15
CDR3 protein: CATSRDGWAHEQYF
CDR3 DNA: TGTGCCACCAGCAGAGATGGTTGGGCCCACGAGCAGTACTTC

clone size: many
D gene: TRBD2
J gene: TRBJ2-7
V gene: TRBV27
CDR3 protein: CASSDSGRAYREQYF
CDR3 DNA: TGTGCCAGCAGCGATAGCGGGAGGGCCTACCGCGAGCAGTACTTC

clone size: few
D gene: -
J gene: TRBJ2-7
V gene: TRBV6-1
CDR3 protein: CATKRQQHYEQYF
CDR3 DNA: TGTGCCACCAAAAGACAGCAGCACTACGAGCAGTACTTC

clone size: -
D gene: TRBD1
J gene: TRBJ1-2
V gene: TRBV11-2
CDR3 protein: CASSPRPSYGTGPRGYTF
CDR3 DNA: TGTGCCAGCAGCCCAAGGCCTTCCTACGGGACAGGCCCTAGGGGCTACACCTTC

clone size: -
D gene: TRBD1
J gene: TRBJ1-2
V gene: TRBV5-1
CDR3 protein: CARDRAYGYTF
CDR3 DNA: TGCGCCCGGGACAGGGCCTATGGCTACACCTTC

clone size: -
D gene: -
J gene: TRBJ1-5
V gene: TRBV7-9
CDR3 protein: CASSVYLGDQPQHF
CDR3 DNA: TGTGCCAGCAGTGTGTATTTGGGGGATCAGCCCCAGCATTTT

clone size: many
D gene: -
J gene: TRBJ1-5
V gene: TRBV19
CDR3 protein: CASRKRGGVSQPQHF
CDR3 DNA: TGTGCCAGTAGAAAAAGAGGGGGGGTGAGTCAGCCCCAGCATTTT

clone size: few
D gene: TRBD2
J gene: TRBJ2-5
V gene: TRBV2
CDR3 protein: CASSSRIAGGETQYF
CDR3 DNA: TGTGCCAGCAGTTCCCGAATAGCGGGAGGGGAGACCCAGTACTTC

clone size: few
D gene: TRBD1
J gene: TRBJ1-2
V gene: TRBV9
CDR3 protein: CASSSGGGDYGYTF
CDR3 DNA: TGTGCCAGCAGCTCAGGGGGGGGGGACTATGGCTACACCTTC

clone size: few
D gene: -
J gene: TRBJ2-7
V gene: TRBV12-3/TRBV12-4
CDR3 protein: CASSLTGSRLVNYEQYF
CDR3 DNA: TGTGCCAGCAGTTTAACAGGCTCGCGGCTAGTAAATTACGAGCAGTACTTC

clone size: few
D gene: TRBD2
J gene: TRBJ2-1
V gene: TRBV24-1
CDR3 protein: CATSASGRVHEQFF
CDR3 DNA: TGTGCCACCAGCGCTAGCGGGAGGGTCCATGAGCAGTTCTTC

clone size: -
D gene: -
J gene: TRBJ1-1
V gene: TRBV20-1
CDR3 protein: CSASSPGGRTEAFF
CDR3 DNA: TGCAGTGCCAGCAGCCCCGGGGGGCGCACTGAAGCTTTCTTT

clone size: many
D gene: -
J gene: TRBJ2-2
V gene: TRBV7-9
CDR3 protein: CASSFAGTGELFF
CDR3 DNA: TGTGCCAGCAGCTTTGCAGGGACCGGGGAGCTGTTTTTT

clone size: -
D gene: TRBD1
J gene: TRBJ2-5
V gene: TRBV10-3
CDR3 protein: CAISERRQGSGETQYF
CDR3 DNA: TGTGCCATCAGTGAGAGGAGACAGGGGAGCGGCGAGACCCAGTACTTC